A single sample gave rise to the 3 T cell receptor beta chains below, sequenced in a study of Ad26.COV2.S vaccination and SARS-CoV-2 variants (dated by TCRdb to about 2021). The method was the immunoSEQ multiplex PCR assay. TCRdb stores this immuneACCESS table with in-frame sequences only. Part of the clones is absent; in the studies checked, under half of the shortfall reflects unresolved V genes, and no reason is known for the rest. Within this sample are around 340,000 clones, with about 86% of them counted one time only. The top ten clones comprise about 11% of the sample. This sample's treatment or condition label indicates: approximately 18 received Ad26.COV2.S at low or high dose, single or two shots; five or six received placebo; per-sample allocation not given. For vaccine and placebo recipients, repertoires were sequenced using samples collected on day 63 after the first injection. This sample comprised peripheral blood, obtained in a trial of Ad26.COV2.S vaccine versus placebo. The receptors come from a person between 18 and 60 years old who received the Ad26.COV2.S COVID-19 vaccine or a placebo.

The chain employs TRBV18 and TRBJ1-2; a possible D gene is TRBD1 (5 bases). CDR1 and CDR2 from the germline V gene are KGHSH and LQKENI. Trimming cost V 1 base and J 2 bases, with 5 bases left between them. The CDR3 loop spans 13 amino acids. The CDR3 region is CASSPRQNYGYTF. The CDR3 bases are TGTGCCAGCTCACCACGACAGAACTATGGCTACACCTTC.

This chain links TRBV27 with TRBJ2-1, with 12 bases aligning to TRBD2. There are 15 residues in the CDR3. Germline V CDR1 and CDR2: MNHEY, SMNVEV (reference sequence). Unmatched junction bases numbered 10, after V lost 7 bases and J lost 9 bases. DNA for the CDR3: TGTGCCAGCAACCCAGGACTAGCGGGATACGGTGAGCAGTTCTTC. Protein: CASNPGLAGYGEQFF.

J is TRBJ1-2 and V is TRBV4-3; 7 bases are a match to TRBD1. With 1 base clipped from V and 3 bases from J, the junction kept 2 bases outside the gene matches. CDR3 size: 14 residues. Looked up from germline, CDR1 is LGHNA and CDR2 is YSLEER. The CDR3 is CASSQARGDYGYTF. In DNA form, the CDR3 reads TGCGCCAGCAGCCAAGCCAGGGGGGACTATGGCTACACCTTC.